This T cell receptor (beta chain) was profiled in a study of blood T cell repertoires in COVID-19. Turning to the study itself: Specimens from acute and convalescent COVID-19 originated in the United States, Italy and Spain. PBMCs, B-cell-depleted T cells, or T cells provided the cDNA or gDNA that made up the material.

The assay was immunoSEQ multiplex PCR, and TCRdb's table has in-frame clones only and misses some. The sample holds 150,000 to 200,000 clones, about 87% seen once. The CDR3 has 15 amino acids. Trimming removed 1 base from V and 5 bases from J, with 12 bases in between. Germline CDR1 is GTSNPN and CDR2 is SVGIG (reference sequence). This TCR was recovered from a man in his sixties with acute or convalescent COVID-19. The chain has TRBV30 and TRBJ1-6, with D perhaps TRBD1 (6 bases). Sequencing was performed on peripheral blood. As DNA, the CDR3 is TGTGCCTGGAGTGGGAGGGGGGGGCATAATTCACCCCTCCACTTT. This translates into CAWSGRGGHNSPLHF.